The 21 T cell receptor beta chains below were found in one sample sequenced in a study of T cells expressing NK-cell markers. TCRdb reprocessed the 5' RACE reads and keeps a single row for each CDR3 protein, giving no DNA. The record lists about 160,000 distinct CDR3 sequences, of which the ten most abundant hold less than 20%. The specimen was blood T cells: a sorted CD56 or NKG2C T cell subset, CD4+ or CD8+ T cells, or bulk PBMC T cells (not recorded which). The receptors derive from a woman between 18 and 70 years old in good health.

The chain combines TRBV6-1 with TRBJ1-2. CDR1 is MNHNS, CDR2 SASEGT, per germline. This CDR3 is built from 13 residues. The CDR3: CASRKSINYGYTF.

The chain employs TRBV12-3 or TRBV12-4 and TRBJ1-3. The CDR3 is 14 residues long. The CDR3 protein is CASSFKISGNTIYF.

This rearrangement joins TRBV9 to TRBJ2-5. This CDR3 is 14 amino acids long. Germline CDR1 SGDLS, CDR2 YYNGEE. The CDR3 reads CASSVGTLQETQYF.

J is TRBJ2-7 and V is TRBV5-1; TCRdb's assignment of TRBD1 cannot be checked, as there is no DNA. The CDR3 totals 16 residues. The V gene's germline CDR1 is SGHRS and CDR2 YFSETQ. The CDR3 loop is CASSLDSFGGGREQYF.

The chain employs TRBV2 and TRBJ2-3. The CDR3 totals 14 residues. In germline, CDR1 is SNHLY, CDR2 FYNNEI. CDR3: CASSDRWGSDTQYF. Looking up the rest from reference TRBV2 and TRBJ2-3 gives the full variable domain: EPEVTQTPSHQVTQMGQEVILRCVPISNHLYFYWYRQILGQKVEFLVSFYNNEISEKSEIFDDQFSVERPDGSNFTLKIRSTKLEDSAMYFCASSDRWGSDTQYFGPGTRLTVL.

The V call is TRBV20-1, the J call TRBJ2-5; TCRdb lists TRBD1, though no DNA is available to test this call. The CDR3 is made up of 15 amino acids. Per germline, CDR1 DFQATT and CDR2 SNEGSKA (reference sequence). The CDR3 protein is CSARAGGAGKETQYF.

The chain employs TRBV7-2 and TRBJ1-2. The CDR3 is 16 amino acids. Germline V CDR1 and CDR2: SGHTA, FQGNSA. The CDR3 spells CASSLRQGGNSIGYTF.

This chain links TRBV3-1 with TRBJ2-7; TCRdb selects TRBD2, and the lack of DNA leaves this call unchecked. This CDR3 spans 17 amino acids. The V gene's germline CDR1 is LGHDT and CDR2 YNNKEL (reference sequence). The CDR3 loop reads CASSYTRPGTSGYEQYF.

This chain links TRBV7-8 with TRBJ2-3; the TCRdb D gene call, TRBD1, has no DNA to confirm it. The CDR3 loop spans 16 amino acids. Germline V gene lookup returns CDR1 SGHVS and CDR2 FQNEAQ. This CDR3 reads CASSPGSARPPDTQYF.

Here the CDR3 reads CASSLGGQGSPLHF. The chain links TRBV3-1 to TRBJ1-6; the D call of TRBD1 rests on TCRdb alone, since no DNA is present to check it. CDR3 size: 14 residues. Per germline, CDR1 LGHDT and CDR2 YNNKEL (reference sequence).

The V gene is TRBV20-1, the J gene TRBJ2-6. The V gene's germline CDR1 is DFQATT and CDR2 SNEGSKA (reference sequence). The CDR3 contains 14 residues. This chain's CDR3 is CSASPTSGANVLTF.

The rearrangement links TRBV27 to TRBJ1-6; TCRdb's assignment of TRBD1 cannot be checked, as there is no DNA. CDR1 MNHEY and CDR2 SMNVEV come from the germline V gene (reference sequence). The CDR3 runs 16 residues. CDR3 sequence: CASSLRDREFGSPLHF.

This CDR3 reads CASSVETGSFYEQYF. V gene TRBV9 combines with J gene TRBJ2-7. CDR3 length: 15 residues. The germline V gene encodes CDR1 SGDLS and CDR2 YYNGEE. The full variable domain, with the rest looked up from reference TRBV9 and TRBJ2-7, is DSGVTQTPKHLITATGQRVTLRCSPRSGDLSVYWYQQSLDQGLQFLIQYYNGEERAKGNILERFSAQQFPDLHSELNLSSLELGDSALYFCASSVETGSFYEQYFGPGTRLTVT.

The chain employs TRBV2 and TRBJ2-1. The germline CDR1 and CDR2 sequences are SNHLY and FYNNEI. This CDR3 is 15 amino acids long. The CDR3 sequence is CASSEGLHSYNEQFF.

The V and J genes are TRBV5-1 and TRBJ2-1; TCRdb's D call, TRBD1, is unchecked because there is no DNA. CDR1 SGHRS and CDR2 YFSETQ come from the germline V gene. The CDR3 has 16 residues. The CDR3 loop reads CASSRGGGFSYNEQFF.

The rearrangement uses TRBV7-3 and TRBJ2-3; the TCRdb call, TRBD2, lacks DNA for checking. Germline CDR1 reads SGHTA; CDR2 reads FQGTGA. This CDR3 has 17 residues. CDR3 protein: CASRGTTSGASTDTQYF.

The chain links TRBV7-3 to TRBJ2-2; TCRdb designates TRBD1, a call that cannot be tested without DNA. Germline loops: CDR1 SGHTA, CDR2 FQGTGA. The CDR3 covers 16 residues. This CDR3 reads CASSLGDARATGELFF.

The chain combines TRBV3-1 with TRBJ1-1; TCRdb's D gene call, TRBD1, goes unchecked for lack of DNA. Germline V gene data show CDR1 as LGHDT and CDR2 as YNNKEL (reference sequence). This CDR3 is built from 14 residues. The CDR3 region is CASSQPGRKIEAFF.

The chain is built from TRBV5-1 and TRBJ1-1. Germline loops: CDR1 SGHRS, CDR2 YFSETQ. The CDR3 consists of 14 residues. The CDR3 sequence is CASSLDRVGTEAFF.

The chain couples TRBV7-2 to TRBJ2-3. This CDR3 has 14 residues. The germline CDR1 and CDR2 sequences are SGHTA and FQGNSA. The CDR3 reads CASSLATGTDTQYF.

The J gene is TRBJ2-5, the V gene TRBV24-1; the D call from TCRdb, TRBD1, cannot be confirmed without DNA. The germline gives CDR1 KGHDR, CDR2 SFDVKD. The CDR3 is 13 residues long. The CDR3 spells CATSDPPQETQYF.